This TCR beta chain was sequenced in a study of identical twins. Study-wide results and caveats: In monozygotic twins, models underestimated the sharing of out-of-frame TCR alpha.

Trimming at V came to 4 bases and at J to 4 bases, leaving 5 bases not matched to a gene. The CDR3 is made up of 16 amino acids. Germline values: CDR1 SGHRS, CDR2 YFSETQ. In this sample, this clonotype turned up a few times. Antigen unknown. A single record per CDR3 protein comes from TCRdb applying MiXCR to the 5' RACE reads. The sample has a few hundred thousand distinct CDR3 sequences, just under 10% seen once. This same sample was also taken into another study, of yellow fever vaccine responses in identical twins.

This chain joins TRBV5-1 and TRBJ2-2, with TRBD2 identical over 12 bases. Sequenced sample: PBMCs. The TCR originated in a woman under 30 in good health. The CDR3 loop reads CASSPLTSGGTGELFF. CDR3 in DNA: TGCGCCAGCAGCCCCCTGACTAGCGGGGGCACCGGGGAGCTGTTTTTT.